The 25 T cell receptor beta chains presented below share a single source sample, sequenced in a study of blood T cell repertoires in COVID-19. Generated by immunoSEQ multiplex PCR, the TCRdb table keeps only in-frame clones and is missing some. The sample holds about 95,000 clones, roughly four fifths seen once. The sequenced material came from peripheral blood. The receptor set was obtained from a man aged 80 or over with COVID-19, enrolled during active disease.

This chain connects TRBV7-9 to TRBJ1-3, with a tentative D call TRBD1 (6 bases). CDR3 size: 16 residues. CDR1 is SEHNR, CDR2 FQNEAQ, per germline (reference sequence). V was trimmed by 5 bases and J by 0 bases, leaving 14 bases between them. The CDR3 DNA is TGTGCCAGCAGCACGTTTGACAGGATCTCTGGAAACACCATATATTTT. Its translation is CASSTFDRISGNTIYF.

The J gene is TRBJ1-1, the V gene TRBV3-1 (or the pseudogene TRBV3-2); 9 nucleotides agree with TRBD1. J lost 5 bases, V lost 2 bases, and 6 bases had no gene match. Germline CDR1 reads LGHDT; CDR2 reads YNNKEL (reference sequence). The CDR3 totals 15 residues. Here the CDR3 reads CASSQTGQGRTEAFF. The CDR3 bases are TGTGCCAGCAGCCAAACTGGACAGGGGAGGACTGAAGCTTTCTTT.

This clone has just a few counts. The chain employs TRBV25-1 and TRBJ2-5, with D tentatively TRBD2 (6 bases). The germline V gene has CDR1 MGHDK and CDR2 SYGVNS. This CDR3 has 15 amino acids. The V gene lost 3 bases and the J gene lost 5 bases, with 16 bases spanning the gap. For the CDR3, the DNA is TGTGCCAGCAGTGAGCCAGCGGGTTCAGGGGAGACCCAGTACTTC. This translates into CASSEPAGSGETQYF.

In this sample, this clone turned up once. The V and J genes are TRBV6-6 and TRBJ2-5; D ambiguous. CDR3 length: 11 amino acids. CDR1 is MNHNY and CDR2 is SVGAGI in the germline V gene (reference sequence). Trimming pared 5 bases from V and 6 bases from J, leaving 7 bases between. CDR3 residues: CASSTGQTQYF. The CDR3 nucleotides read TGTGCCAGCAGTACGGGTCAGACCCAGTACTTC.

This chain links TRBV28 with TRBJ1-2; possible D gene TRBD1, 6 bases. The V end was cut by 6 bases, the J end by 3 bases, with 11 bases between. This CDR3 is 13 amino acids long. The germline V gene has CDR1 MDHEN and CDR2 SYDVKM. CDR3 in amino acids: CASRPNRDYGYTF. CDR3 sequence (DNA): TGTGCCAGCAGACCTAACAGGGACTATGGCTACACCTTC.

The CDR3 coding sequence is TGTGCCAGCAGCTTGGGACTAGCGGGGGCCCAAAGCGAGCAGTACTTC. It specifies CASSLGLAGAQSEQYF. This chain joins TRBV5-4 and TRBJ2-7; 12 bases agree with TRBD2. V lost 0 bases and J lost 6; bases outside the gene matches: 7. Germline loops: CDR1 SGHNT, CDR2 YYREEE (reference sequence). This CDR3 comprises 16 residues.

The V call is TRBV6-5, the J call TRBJ1-5; 9 nucleotides match TRBD1. The V and J ends lost 5 bases and 6 bases, in that order; junction bases with no gene match: 2. The germline CDR1 and CDR2 sequences are MNHEY and SVGAGI. The CDR3 is 13 amino acids. CDR3 coding DNA: TGTGCCAGCAGTACAGGGGGCGGTCAGCCCCAGCATTTT. Its translation: CASSTGGGQPQHF.

This chain uses TRBV27 with TRBJ2-6; D possibly corresponds to TRBD1 (6 bases). Per the germline V gene, CDR1 is MNHEY and CDR2 is SMNVEV (reference sequence). V dropped 8 bases and J dropped 4 bases, with 21 bases sitting between them. The CDR3 covers 17 residues. The CDR3 spells CASARQAVGRGANVLTF. The CDR3 DNA is TGTGCCAGCGCTAGACAGGCTGTGGGGAGAGGGGCCAACGTCCTGACTTTC.

The rearrangement joins TRBV5-1 to TRBJ1-2, with 9 bases identical to TRBD1. CDR3 length: 13 residues. With 4 bases clipped from V and 8 bases from J, the junction kept 6 bases outside the gene matches. CDR1 is SGHRS, CDR2 YFSETQ, per germline. The CDR3 loop is CASSTDRGFGYTF. CDR3 DNA sequence: TGCGCCAGCAGCACCGACAGGGGGTTCGGCTACACCTTC. The full variable domain, in which reference TRBV5-1 and TRBJ1-2 provide the parts outside the CDR3, is KAGVTQTPRYLIKTRGQQVTLSCSPISGHRSVSWYQQTPGQGLQFLFEYFSETQRNKGNFPGRFSGRQFSNSRSEMNVSTLELGDSALYLCASSTDRGFGYTFGSGTRLTVV.

The J gene is TRBJ2-7, the V gene TRBV6-2 or TRBV6-3, with a weak D call TRBD2 (5 bases). This CDR3 has 14 amino acids. Trimming left V 6 bases short and J 7 bases short, with 19 bases between. Germline CDR1 is MNHEY and CDR2 is SVGEGT. CDR3 sequence (DNA): TGTGCCAGCAGCCAACCGGGATCTACAAGAGAGCAGTACTTC. Residues: CASSQPGSTREQYF.

The rearrangement joins TRBV28 to TRBJ2-7, with TRBD1 matching over 9 bases. V dropped 7 bases and J dropped 6; count of bases not matched to a gene: 10. The CDR3 covers 14 residues. Germline V gives CDR1 MDHEN, CDR2 SYDVKM. The CDR3 DNA reads TGTGCCAGCACCCTAAGTCTGACAGGGGGCGAGCAGTACTTC. It specifies CASTLSLTGGEQYF.

The rearrangement uses TRBV28 and TRBJ1-2, with D maybe TRBD1 (6 bases). V lost 6 bases to trimming and J lost 7 bases, with 18 bases between them. The germline CDR1 and CDR2 sequences are MDHEN and SYDVKM. This CDR3 has 14 residues. The CDR3 spells CASSTNGQHGGYTF. The CDR3 region has the DNA TGTGCCAGCAGCACCAATGGACAGCACGGTGGCTACACCTTC.

J is TRBJ1-5 and V is TRBV5-1; TRBD1 might be the D (6 bases). Germline V gene data show CDR1 as SGHRS and CDR2 as YFSETQ. Trimming took 0 bases from V and 1 from J, leaving 8 bases between them. The CDR3 is 15 amino acids. The CDR3 is CASSLDGQSNQPQHF. Written as DNA, the CDR3 is TGCGCCAGCAGCTTGGACGGACAGAGCAATCAGCCCCAGCATTTT.

The rearrangement joins TRBV6-5 to TRBJ2-7, with D perhaps TRBD1 (5 bases). This CDR3 comprises 14 residues. Germline V gene lookup returns CDR1 MNHEY and CDR2 SVGAGI. Trimming pared 6 bases from V and 2 bases from J, leaving 14 bases between. The DNA for the CDR3 is TGTGCCAGCAGGCCATCCCAGGGAACCTACGAGCAGTACTTC. Residues: CASRPSQGTYEQYF.

V usage is TRBV3-1 (or the pseudogene TRBV3-2) and J usage is TRBJ2-1, with 7 bases lining up with TRBD1. The CDR3 runs to 16 residues. From germline, CDR1 is LGHDT and CDR2 YNNKEL (reference sequence). With 2 bases clipped from V and 0 bases from J, the junction kept 4 bases outside the gene matches. The CDR3 region has the DNA TGTGCCAGCAGCCAACCCACAGGGGCCTCCTACAATGAGCAGTTCTTC. This codes for CASSQPTGASYNEQFF.

The chain is built from TRBV5-1 and TRBJ2-1; TRBD1 is a possible D gene (5 bases). Germline V gene sequence: CDR1 SGHRS, CDR2 YFSETQ. This CDR3 is built from 14 residues. Trimming removed 8 bases from V and 6 bases from J, with 18 bases in between. The CDR3 loop is CASKETAPTNEQFF. The CDR3 bases are TGCGCCAGTAAGGAGACAGCGCCTACCAATGAGCAGTTCTTC.

This chain links TRBV21-1 with TRBJ2-3; no check of the table's D call, TRBD2, against the DNA was made. TRBV21-1 is flagged as a pseudogene. CDR3 length: 16 amino acids. The DNA of the CDR3 is TGTGCCAGCAGCCCCCGACTAGCGGGGAGCACAGATACGCAGTATTTT. It codes for CASSPRLAGSTDTQYF.

V usage is TRBV2 and J usage is TRBJ1-6; D might be TRBD1 (5 bases). The CDR3 spans 14 residues. Trimming cost V 5 bases and J 6 bases, with 11 bases left between them. CDR1 is SNHLY and CDR2 is FYNNEI in the germline V gene. Here the CDR3 reads CASSIRGGNSPLHF. The CDR3 coding sequence is TGTGCCAGCAGTATCCGGGGGGGTAATTCACCCCTCCACTTT.

This rearrangement joins TRBV10-1 to TRBJ2-7; 7 nucleotides match TRBD2. CDR1 is WNHNN, CDR2 SYGVQD, per germline (reference sequence). Losses at the gene ends were 2 bases for V and 6 bases for J; bases not matched to a gene: 4. This CDR3 comprises 13 residues. This chain's CDR3 is CASSEAGDAEQYF. The CDR3 DNA reads TGCGCCAGCAGTGAGGCGGGGGACGCCGAGCAGTACTTC.

The chain links TRBV7-2 to TRBJ2-1; 13 nucleotides agree with TRBD2. The V gene's germline CDR1 is SGHTA and CDR2 FQGNSA. Losses at the gene ends were 1 base for V and 6 bases for J; bases not matched to a gene: 3. CDR3 length equals 16 residues. The chain's CDR3 is CASSLGRTSGSNEQFF. The CDR3 region has the DNA TGTGCCAGCAGCTTAGGGAGGACTAGCGGGAGCAATGAGCAGTTCTTC.

The chain joins TRBV7-3 to TRBJ2-3, with TRBD1 matching 9 bases. Germline V lookup: CDR1 SGHTA, CDR2 FQGTGA. The CDR3 consists of 17 residues. V trimming: 4 bases; J trimming: 3 bases; junction bases outside the gene matches: 11. CDR3 amino acids: CASSSIPQTGGTDTQYF. The CDR3 DNA follows: TGTGCCAGCAGCTCCATTCCCCAGACAGGGGGGACAGATACGCAGTATTTT.

The chain uses TRBV21-1 and TRBJ2-1; TRBD2 is the table's D call and was not checked against the DNA. TRBV21-1 is recorded as a pseudogene. The length of the CDR3 is 18 residues. CDR3 DNA sequence: TGTGCCAGCAGCAATTTTGATCGGGGGGCCCTTACTAACAATGAGCAGTTCTTC. This translates into CASSNFDRGALTNNEQFF.

The chain couples TRBV27 to TRBJ1-5, with a possible D match to TRBD1 (6 bases). Deletions cut 8 bases from V and 1 base from J, with 18 bases between. CDR1 and CDR2 from the germline V gene are MNHEY and SMNVEV (reference sequence). The CDR3 is 16 amino acids. The chain's CDR3 is CASLPRGGLSNQPQHF. CDR3 coding DNA: TGTGCCAGCTTGCCAAGGGGGGGTTTGAGCAATCAGCCCCAGCATTTT.

This rearrangement joins TRBV3-1 (or the pseudogene TRBV3-2) to TRBJ1-4, with 8 nucleotides matching TRBD1. The CDR3 extends over 18 amino acids. The germline V gene encodes CDR1 LGHDT and CDR2 YNNKEL (reference sequence). The V segment lost 3 bases and the J segment 0 bases; nucleotides outside the gene matches: 9. For the CDR3, the DNA is TGTGCCAGCAGCCATCTTTGGGCAGGGGGCTCAACTAATGAAAAACTGTTTTTT. Translating gives CASSHLWAGGSTNEKLFF.

The V call is TRBV7-6, the J call TRBJ1-1; D not resolved. The V gene lost 3 bases and the J gene lost 0 bases, with 8 bases spanning the gap. This CDR3 comprises 14 residues. Germline V gene sequence: CDR1 SGHVS, CDR2 FNYEAQ. The CDR3 loop is CASSLGGLNTEAFF. The CDR3 DNA follows: TGTGCCAGCAGCTTGGGAGGTCTGAACACTGAAGCTTTCTTT.